Presented here are 10 T cell receptor beta chains from one specimen sequenced in a study of T-cell memory formation after mild COVID-19. TCRdb passed the 5' RACE reads through MiXCR, listing each CDR3 protein once. The sample contains about 350,000 distinct CDR3 sequences, about 13% of which appear only once. Sequencing input: PBMCs or a T cell subset sorted from them (not recorded which). The origin of the receptors is a man between 18 and 35 years old who had mild COVID-19 (a few samples of this study predate the infection). Cell type and time point are not known.

The chain uses TRBV12-3 or TRBV12-4 and TRBJ1-2; tentative D call: TRBD1 (6 bases). CDR3 length: 13 residues. Trimming left V 5 bases short and J 7 bases short, with 14 bases between. The DNA of the CDR3 is TGTGCCAGCAGTCTCGGGACAAGAGTTGGCTACACCTTC. Translated, it gives CASSLGTRVGYTF.

CDR3 sequence reads: CASSQDRAGSPYGYTF. Written as DNA, the CDR3 is TGTGCCAGCAGCCAAGATAGGGCCGGCAGCCCCTATGGCTACACCTTC. The chain recombines TRBV4-2 with TRBJ1-2; no firm D call. Trimming stripped 0 bases from V and 4 bases from J, with 15 bases between. The CDR3 totals 16 residues. Germline lookup yields CDR1 LGHNA and CDR2 YNFKEQ.

The chain uses TRBV7-6 and TRBJ2-1; the match to TRBD1 covers 12 bases. The CDR3 extends over 14 amino acids. The junction had 8 bases not matched to a gene; V was cut back by 2 bases and J by 15 bases. CDR1 is SGHVS, CDR2 FNYEAQ, per germline. The CDR3 is CASSLRGQGAPGFF. CDR3 DNA: TGTGCCAGCAGCTTAAGGGGACAGGGGGCGCCTGGGTTCTTC.

The V call is TRBV5-5, the J call TRBJ1-2; weak D call: TRBD1 (5 bases). The germline V and J ends were trimmed by 4 bases and 2 bases, with 12 bases remaining between them. The CDR3 is 14 residues long. CDR1 is SGHKS, CDR2 YYEKEE, per germline (reference sequence). The CDR3: CASSETTGNYGYTF. DNA for the CDR3: TGTGCCAGCAGCGAAACCACAGGCAACTATGGCTACACCTTC. The variable domain in full, with the rest retrieved from reference TRBV5-5 and TRBJ1-2, is DAGVTQSPTHLIKTRGQQVTLRCSPISGHKSVSWYQQVLGQGPQFIFQYYEKEERGRGNFPDRFSARQFPNYSSELNVNALLLGDSALYLCASSETTGNYGYTFGSGTRLTVV.

This clonotype was recorded at least ten times. The J gene is TRBJ2-5, the V gene TRBV5-5; 10 bases are shared with TRBD2. V was pared by 5 bases and J by 1 base, with 8 bases of the junction left unmatched. The germline CDR1 and CDR2 sequences are SGHKS and YYEKEE (reference sequence). This CDR3 spans 16 amino acids. The CDR3, as DNA: TGTGCCAGCAGTCGTAGCGGGGGGACTACCCAAGAGACCCAGTACTTC. This encodes CASSRSGGTTQETQYF.

This clonotype occurred a few times. J is TRBJ1-1 and V is TRBV7-3; tentative D call: TRBD1 (5 bases). Trimming stripped 3 bases from V and 5 bases from J, with 19 bases between. The length of the CDR3 is 16 residues. Germline V gene lookup returns CDR1 SGHTA and CDR2 FQGTGA. This CDR3 is CASSFGQGPRGTEAFF. The CDR3 DNA reads TGTGCCAGCAGCTTCGGACAAGGCCCTAGGGGAACTGAAGCTTTCTTT.

This clonotype was seen a few times. CDR3 sequence (DNA): TGTGCCACCGGGAGGCTCGGGACAGGGGGTAATGAGCAGTTCTTC. The encoded protein is CATGRLGTGGNEQFF. The chain uses TRBV24-1 and TRBJ2-1; 11 bases agree with TRBD1. The length of the CDR3 is 15 residues. Germline V gene lookup returns CDR1 KGHDR and CDR2 SFDVKD. V lost 9 bases to trimming and J lost 7 bases; unmatched junction nucleotides: 10.

This clonotype was picked up a small number of times. The rearrangement links TRBV20-1 to TRBJ2-2; maybe TRBD1 (5 bases). Trimming shortened V by 0 bases and J by 6 bases, and 11 bases separated the two germline ends. Germline loops: CDR1 DFQATT, CDR2 SNEGSKA (reference sequence). The CDR3 is made up of 14 amino acids. CDR3 DNA sequence: TGCAGTGCTAGAGATAGCCAGGGTCCCGGGGAGCTGTTTTTT. It translates to CSARDSQGPGELFF.

The CDR3 loop reads CASSLPSPEQFF. CDR3 nucleotide sequence: TGTGCCAGCAGTTTACCTAGTCCTGAGCAGTTCTTC. The J gene is TRBJ2-1, the V gene TRBV28; D is uncertain. CDR1 is MDHEN, CDR2 SYDVKM, per germline. The V and J ends lost 2 bases and 9 bases respectively, with 8 bases between them. This CDR3 spans 12 amino acids.

The V call is TRBV7-8, the J call TRBJ1-2; D gene uncertain. V lost 0 bases to trimming and J lost 5 bases, with 10 bases between them. CDR1 is SGHVS and CDR2 is FQNEAQ in the germline V gene. The CDR3 is 14 residues long. This CDR3 reads CASSLAGPGYGYTF. The DNA for the CDR3 is TGTGCCAGCAGCTTAGCAGGCCCTGGGTATGGCTACACCTTC.